A single sample gave rise to the 17 T cell receptor beta chains below, sequenced in a study of T cells in Graves' hyperthyroidism and ophthalmopathy. RNA transcripts yielded amplified TCR beta CDR3 regions. HTBI primers drove first-round RT-PCR of the TCR CDR3. From the multiplex PCR reads, TCRdb called clonotypes with MiXCR, one entry per CDR3 protein. The repertoire has 550,000 to 600,000 distinct CDR3 sequences, more than 45% of them found once; the top ten carry 19%. Sequences were obtained from peripheral blood or thyroid tissue (not recorded which). All receptors derive from an adult woman with Graves' disease, either hyperthyroidism or ophthalmopathy (not recorded which).

This clonotype was seen only a few times. The CDR3 is CASSFPGHQPQHF. CDR3 coding DNA: TGTGCCAGCAGTTTTCCCGGGCACCAGCCCCAGCATTTT. The rearrangement uses TRBV28 and TRBJ1-5; D is undetermined. The germline CDR1 and CDR2 sequences are MDHEN and SYDVKM. This CDR3 is 13 amino acids long. The germline V and J ends were trimmed by 3 bases and 7 bases, with 10 bases remaining between them. The whole variable domain, remainder taken from reference TRBV28 and TRBJ1-5, is DVKVTQSSRYLVKRTGEKVFLECVQDMDHENMFWYRQDPGLGLRLIYFSYDVKMKEKGDIPEGYSVSREKKERFSLILESASTNQTSMYLCASSFPGHQPQHFGDGTRLSIL.

The chain links TRBV2 to TRBJ1-5; D ambiguous. The CDR3 length is 13 residues. V lost 5 bases and J 4 bases, leaving 9 bases between the germline ends. Germline V gene data show CDR1 as SNHLY and CDR2 as FYNNEI. The CDR3 region is CASSPVRNQPQHF. Here the CDR3 DNA reads TGTGCCAGCAGTCCGGTGAGGAATCAGCCCCAGCATTTT.

This clonotype was detected only once. A much larger clone lies a single base off, so this may be a read error. This chain links TRBV4-1 with TRBJ1-1; 8 positions agree with TRBD1. The CDR3 consists of 14 residues. CDR1 is MGHRA and CDR2 is YSYEKL in the germline V gene. CDR3 bases: TGCGCCAGCAGCCAAGATCCGGGGGCGCAGGGGGCTCTCTTT. It encodes CASSQDPGAQGALF.

This clonotype was observed a few times. V usage is TRBV15 and J usage is TRBJ1-2, with D tentatively TRBD1 (5 bases). Germline values: CDR1 LNHNV, CDR2 YYDKDF (reference sequence). The CDR3 covers 14 residues. The V gene lost 5 bases and the J gene lost 0 bases, with 10 bases spanning the gap. CDR3 loop: CATSFRGPNYGYTF. CDR3 nucleotide sequence: TGTGCCACCAGCTTCCGGGGACCTAACTATGGCTACACCTTC.

This chain uses TRBV6-1 with TRBJ1-1; weak D call: TRBD1 (6 bases). CDR1 and CDR2 (germline): MNHNS, SASEGT. Between the trimmed V and J ends, which lost 7 bases and 1 base, there was a span of 13 bases. The length of the CDR3 is 14 residues. The CDR3 loop is CASIGTRANTEAFF. CDR3 DNA: TGTGCCAGCATCGGGACACGAGCGAACACTGAAGCTTTCTTT.

This chain uses TRBV24-1 with TRBJ2-5; D perhaps matches TRBD1 (6 bases). The CDR3 has 14 amino acids. The V gene lost 7 bases and the J gene lost 1 base, with 12 bases spanning the gap. Germline V gives CDR1 KGHDR, CDR2 SFDVKD. This chain's CDR3 is CATSYGTPQETQYF. The CDR3 coding sequence is TGTGCCACCAGCTACGGGACACCCCAAGAGACCCAGTACTTC.

The chain combines TRBV20-1 with TRBJ2-5; the D call may be TRBD1 or TRBD2 (5 bases each). CDR1 DFQATT and CDR2 SNEGSKA come from the germline V gene (reference sequence). Trimming removed 5 bases from V and 5 bases from J, with 21 bases in between. The CDR3 extends over 15 amino acids. The CDR3 nucleotides are TGCAGTGCTGCCAGAGGGGTTGGGTTGGGGGAGACCCAGTACTTC. Translating it yields CSAARGVGLGETQYF.

This clonotype appeared many times. The gene calls are TRBV4-1 and TRBJ2-7; D gene unclear. Trimming pared 4 bases from V and 6 bases from J, leaving 19 bases between. This CDR3 has 15 residues. CDR1 is MGHRA, CDR2 YSYEKL, per germline. This chain's CDR3 is CASSPTGANLGEQYF. For the CDR3, the DNA is TGCGCCAGCAGCCCTACCGGAGCCAATCTTGGCGAGCAGTACTTC.

V and J are TRBV28 and TRBJ2-5; no clear D. The CDR3 runs 13 residues. CDR1 is MDHEN and CDR2 is SYDVKM in the germline V gene. Trimming stripped 5 bases from V and 4 bases from J, with 11 bases between. The CDR3 spells CASSGDSGETQYF. CDR3 nucleotides: TGTGCCAGCAGTGGTGACTCGGGAGAGACCCAGTACTTC.

Remarks on this clonotype: The junction does not match germline at one end; this may be a read error. The chain uses TRBV5-1 and TRBJ1-2; D ambiguous. The CDR3 totals 14 residues. Germline CDR1 is SGHRS and CDR2 is YFSETQ. For the CDR3, the DNA is TGTGCCAGCAGCTCTACCTACTCCTACTATGGCTACACCTTC. Amino acid sequence: CASSSTYSYYGYTF.

This clonotype showed up many times. A junction end diverges from the germline sequence, so it may reflect a read error. V gene TRBV6-1 combines with J gene TRBJ2-7; D gene uncertain. This CDR3 is 13 amino acids long. Germline-derived CDR1 and CDR2 are MNHNS and SASEGT. The CDR3 nucleotides are TGTGCCGGCAGTGAAATGGGGTCCTACGAGCAGTACTTC. It encodes CAGSEMGSYEQYF.

In this sample, this clonotype turned up once. The J gene is TRBJ1-5, the V gene TRBV19; TRBD1 might be the D (5 bases). Germline CDR1 reads LNHDA; CDR2 reads SQIVND (reference sequence). This CDR3 comprises 13 residues. The ends were cut back, 2 bases at V and 5 bases at J, with 7 bases in the middle. The CDR3 loop reads CASSISRDQPQHF. In nucleotides, the CDR3 is TGTGCCAGTAGTATATCCAGGGATCAGCCCCAGCATTTT.

This chain connects TRBV10-3 to TRBJ2-3; D is perhaps TRBD1 or TRBD2 (5 bases each). Per germline, CDR1 ENHRY and CDR2 SYGVKD. The V gene lost 2 bases and the J gene lost 3 bases, with 12 bases spanning the gap. This CDR3 has 15 amino acids. The CDR3 coding sequence is TGTGCCATCAGTGAGGAGGGGATGAGGACAGATACGCAGTATTTT. It codes for CAISEEGMRTDTQYF.

The chain uses TRBV7-2 and TRBJ1-5, with D possibly being TRBD1 (5 bases). The CDR3 loop spans 15 amino acids. CDR1 and CDR2 from the germline V gene are SGHTA and FQGNSA. V lost 3 bases to trimming and J lost 11 bases, with 20 bases between them. CDR3 nucleotide sequence: TGTGCCAGCAGCTTTATCGTAGGGGAGGCGGAGACCCAGCATTTT. It encodes CASSFIVGEAETQHF. Full variable domain (missing parts from reference TRBV7-2 and TRBJ1-5): GAGVSQSPSNKVTEKGKDVELRCDPISGHTALYWYRQSLGQGLEFLIYFQGNSAPDKSGLPSDRFSAERTGGSVSTLTIQRTQQEDSAVYLCASSFIVGEAETQHFGDGTRLSIL.

This chain joins TRBV29-1 and TRBJ2-5; TRBD1 is a possible D gene (6 bases). This CDR3 has 13 residues. Germline values: CDR1 SQVTM, CDR2 ANQGSEA. Trimming removed 6 bases from V and 5 bases from J, with 16 bases in between. CDR3 in DNA: TGCAGCGTATCAGGGGTGGGTCAGGAGACCCAGTACTTC. This sequence encodes CSVSGVGQETQYF.

The CDR3 here is CASSLLLGENEQYF. DNA for the CDR3: TGTGCCAGCAGTTTACTCCTTGGCGAAAACGAGCAGTACTTC. The chain recombines TRBV28 with TRBJ2-7; D remains unclear. CDR3 length: 14 residues. Trimming took off 2 bases at V and 5 bases at J, with 13 bases between the two ends. Germline V gene lookup returns CDR1 MDHEN and CDR2 SYDVKM.

This clonotype was counted ten times or more. The rearrangement joins TRBV24-1 to TRBJ2-7; perhaps TRBD1 as D (5 bases). This CDR3 has 11 amino acids. Trimming left V 9 bases short and J 6 bases short, with 11 bases between. Germline CDR1 reads KGHDR; CDR2 reads SFDVKD. CDR3 in DNA: TGTGCCACCGGCAAAGGGGTCGAGCAGTACTTC. It specifies CATGKGVEQYF.